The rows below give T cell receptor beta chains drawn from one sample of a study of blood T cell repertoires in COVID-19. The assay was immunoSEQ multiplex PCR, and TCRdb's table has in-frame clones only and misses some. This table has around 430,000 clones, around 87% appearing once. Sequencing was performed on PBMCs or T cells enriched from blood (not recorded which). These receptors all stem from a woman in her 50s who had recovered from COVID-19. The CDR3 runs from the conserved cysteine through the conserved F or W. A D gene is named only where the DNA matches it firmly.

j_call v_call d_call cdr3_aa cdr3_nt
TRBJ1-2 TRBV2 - CASSMTESGGYTF TGTGCCAGCAGTATGACAGAGAGTGGGGGCTACACCTTC
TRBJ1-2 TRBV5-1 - CASSIGGVMNYGYTF TGCGCCAGCAGCATCGGAGGGGTGATGAACTATGGCTACACCTTC
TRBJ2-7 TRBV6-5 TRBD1 CASSQRGLSYEQYF TGTGCCAGCAGTCAAAGGGGGCTAAGCTACGAGCAGTACTTC
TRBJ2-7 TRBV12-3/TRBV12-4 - CASSFSLAYEQYF TGTGCCAGCAGTTTCAGTCTCGCCTACGAGCAGTACTTC
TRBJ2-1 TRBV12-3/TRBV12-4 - CASRFVNEQFF TGTGCCAGCAGATTCGTTAATGAGCAGTTCTTC
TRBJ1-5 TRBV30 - CAWSVTWAGSNQPQHF TGTGCCTGGAGTGTAACGTGGGCGGGATCAAATCAGCCCCAGCATTTT
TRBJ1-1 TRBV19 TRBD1 CASRDRGRGMNTEAFF TGTGCCAGCAGAGACAGGGGGCGTGGGATGAACACTGAAGCTTTCTTT
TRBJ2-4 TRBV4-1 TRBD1 CASSQDRGTGRENIQYF TGCGCCAGCAGCCAAGACAGGGGGACAGGGAGAGAGAACATTCAGTACTTC
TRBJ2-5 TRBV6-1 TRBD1 CASSEIVGTGGETQYF TGTGCCAGCAGTGAAATTGTGGGGACAGGGGGGGAGACCCAGTACTTC
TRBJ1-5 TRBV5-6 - CASSLRGYSNQPQHF TGTGCCAGCAGCTTGAGAGGATATAGCAATCAGCCCCAGCATTTT